Included here is one TCR beta chain sequence, with context. This specimen comes from a study of cytomegalovirus exposure and HLA in healthy donors. The PCR employed 60 Vbeta primers together with 13 Jbeta primers. Assay used: immunoSEQ multiplex PCR; TCRdb lists only in-frame clones, some missing. The data hold 89,000 or so clones, with less than 85% observed a single time. V dropped 10 bases and J dropped 5 bases, with 8 bases sitting between them. This CDR3 has 10 residues. Looked up from germline, CDR1 is LNHDA and CDR2 is SQIVND (reference sequence). Material: PBMCs. This chain uses TRBV19 with TRBJ2-5; a possible D gene is TRBD2 (6 bases). The sequence came from a man aged 55 to 70 in good health and CMV-seronegative. This CDR3 reads CATAGETQYF. In nucleotides, the CDR3 is TGTGCCACTGCGGGGGAGACCCAGTACTTC.